Below are 18 T cell receptor beta chains sequenced from a single sample in a study of blood T cell repertoires in COVID-19. Assay: immunoSEQ multiplex PCR; the TCRdb copy retains only in-frame clones and omits some. The sample consists of roughly 80,000 clones, roughly 90% of them appearing once. The sequenced sample was peripheral blood. The receptors shown here come from a woman of 80 years or more with acute or convalescent COVID-19.

This chain joins TRBV4-3 and TRBJ2-7; D perhaps matches TRBD2 (6 bases). The CDR3 runs 14 residues. Germline CDR1 LGHNA, CDR2 YSLEER. V dropped 0 bases and J dropped 9 bases, with 15 bases sitting between them. The CDR3 coding sequence is TGCGCCAGCAGCCAAGATGGGGGGACTCACCGGCAGTACTTC. It yields the protein CASSQDGGTHRQYF.

This chain connects TRBV28 to TRBJ1-5, with D hard to call. Germline CDR1 MDHEN, CDR2 SYDVKM. The CDR3 sequence is 13 residues long. Trimming cost V 5 bases and J 2 bases, with 7 bases left between them. CDR3 nucleotide sequence: TGTGCCAGCAGTGGCGGGGGCAATCAGCCCCAGCATTTT. Its translation is CASSGGGNQPQHF.

The table lists this clone with a count of one. This chain joins TRBV28 and TRBJ1-2; possible D gene TRBD1, 5 bases. Trimming took off 3 bases at V and 1 base at J, with 6 bases between the two ends. The CDR3 sequence is 13 residues long. Germline V gene sequence: CDR1 MDHEN, CDR2 SYDVKM. This CDR3 reads CASSFQGNYGYTF. In DNA, the CDR3 is TGTGCCAGCAGTTTCCAGGGTAACTATGGCTACACCTTC.

The chain has TRBV19 and TRBJ1-4, with D unclear. Germline lookup yields CDR1 LNHDA and CDR2 SQIVND (reference sequence). This CDR3 contains 11 residues. V gave up 10 bases and J gave up 4 bases, with 7 bases separating them. CDR3 sequence (DNA): TGTGCCACTCGACTTAATGAAAAACTGTTTTTT. Translated: CATRLNEKLFF.

The rearrangement uses TRBV19 and TRBJ1-2; D not certain. This CDR3 is built from 16 residues. The V end lost 7 bases, the J end lost 8 bases, and 26 bases lay between the germline ends. The germline CDR1 and CDR2 sequences are LNHDA and SQIVND (reference sequence). The CDR3 nucleotides read TGTGCCAGTAAACAATACGTACAGCAATCTTATAACGGCTACACCTTC. It codes for CASKQYVQQSYNGYTF.

CDR3: CASSEVSGWDGELFF. In DNA, the CDR3 is TGTGCCAGCAGTGAAGTGTCGGGATGGGACGGGGAGCTGTTTTTT. The rearrangement links TRBV2 to TRBJ2-2; tentative D call: TRBD2 (5 bases). The germline V gene has CDR1 SNHLY and CDR2 FYNNEI. The CDR3 runs to 15 residues. V was clipped by 1 base and J by 7 bases, with 13 bases between them.

The chain uses TRBV2 and TRBJ2-1; TRBD1 might be the D (6 bases). The CDR3 is 15 amino acids. The germline gives CDR1 SNHLY, CDR2 FYNNEI. Deletions cut 6 bases from V and 1 base from J, with 13 bases between. The chain's CDR3 is CASRIAGTSYNEQFF. CDR3 DNA sequence: TGTGCCAGCAGAATCGCCGGGACATCCTACAATGAGCAGTTCTTC.

The V and J genes are TRBV19 and TRBJ1-2, with D possibly TRBD1 on 5 matching bases. Looked up from germline, CDR1 is LNHDA and CDR2 is SQIVND (reference sequence). Trimming shortened V by 3 bases and J by 2 bases, and 13 bases separated the two germline ends. The CDR3 runs 15 residues. In nucleotides, the CDR3 is TGTGCCAGTAGTATTCCCTGGGGGGGAAACTATGGCTACACCTTC. Translated: CASSIPWGGNYGYTF. The variable domain in full, with the rest retrieved from reference TRBV19 and TRBJ1-2, is DGGITQSPKYLFRKEGQNVTLSCEQNLNHDAMYWYRQDPGQGLRLIYYSQIVNDFQKGDIAEGYSVSREKKESFPLTVTSAQKNPTAFYLCASSIPWGGNYGYTFGSGTRLTVV.

The J gene is TRBJ1-4, the V gene TRBV7-9, with TRBD1 matching 8 bases. The junction had 9 bases not matched to a gene; V was cut back by 1 base and J by 8 bases. Germline loops: CDR1 SEHNR, CDR2 FQNEAQ (reference sequence). The CDR3 consists of 16 residues. The CDR3 coding sequence is TGTGCCAGCAGCTTAGGGGGGACCGGGGACAGGGAAAAACTGTTTTTT. Its translation: CASSLGGTGDREKLFF.

The rearrangement joins TRBV5-1 to TRBJ2-5; TRBD1 is a possible D gene (6 bases). V shed 4 bases and J shed 4 bases, with 14 bases lying between them. Germline-derived CDR1 and CDR2 are SGHRS and YFSETQ. The CDR3 totals 14 residues. The CDR3: CASSRDTLTETQYF. CDR3 DNA sequence: TGCGCCAGCAGCCGGGACACCCTAACAGAGACCCAGTACTTC.

The chain links TRBV6-2 or TRBV6-3 to TRBJ2-2, with 9 bases lining up with TRBD1. The V segment lost 5 bases and the J segment 6 bases; nucleotides outside the gene matches: 7. This CDR3 comprises 15 residues. Germline V gene data show CDR1 as MNHEY and CDR2 as SVGEGT. The CDR3 region is CASSHGQGSAGELFF. The CDR3 DNA is TGTGCCAGCAGTCATGGACAGGGGAGCGCCGGGGAGCTGTTTTTT.

The chain employs TRBV27 and TRBJ2-5; 11 bases fit TRBD2. The germline V gene encodes CDR1 MNHEY and CDR2 SMNVEV (reference sequence). The CDR3 spans 16 residues. V was pared by 3 bases and J by 4 bases, with 7 bases of the junction left unmatched. The CDR3 DNA reads TGTGCCAGCAGTTTCCTTAGCGGGAGGGGTTTAGAGACCCAGTACTTC. It translates to CASSFLSGRGLETQYF.

V gene TRBV6-5 combines with J gene TRBJ2-5; D might be TRBD2 (6 bases). Between the trimmed V and J ends, which lost 0 bases and 0 bases, there was a span of 11 bases. The CDR3 has 16 residues. In germline, CDR1 is MNHEY, CDR2 SVGAGI. CDR3: CASSYSGGPYQETQYF. The CDR3 coding sequence is TGTGCCAGCAGTTACTCGGGGGGACCGTACCAAGAGACCCAGTACTTC.

The V call is TRBV25-1, the J call TRBJ1-1; D perhaps matches TRBD1 (6 bases). V lost 5 bases, J lost 4 bases, and 11 bases lay in between. CDR1 and CDR2 (germline): MGHDK, SYGVNS. The CDR3 runs to 13 residues. Here the CDR3 reads CASSHRVGTEAFF. The CDR3 DNA sequence: TGTGCCAGCAGTCACAGGGTGGGCACTGAAGCTTTCTTT.

This clone was seen only once. The chain links TRBV9 to TRBJ1-3; no definite D call. The V end lost 0 bases, the J end lost 0 bases, and 13 bases lay between the germline ends. The germline gives CDR1 SGDLS, CDR2 YYNGEE. This CDR3 has 17 amino acids. DNA of the CDR3: TGTGCCAGCAGCGTAGTGGGCGGGGAACTCTCTGGAAACACCATATATTTT. As protein: CASSVVGGELSGNTIYF.

This chain connects TRBV28 to TRBJ1-5, with 10 bases that match TRBD1. Unmatched junction bases numbered 10, after V lost 3 bases and J lost 2 bases. Germline CDR1 and CDR2: MDHEN and SYDVKM. The CDR3 sequence is 18 residues long. This CDR3 is CASSLATGGLAGNQPQHF. Written as DNA, the CDR3 is TGTGCCAGCAGTTTGGCGACAGGGGGCCTTGCGGGCAATCAGCCCCAGCATTTT.

CDR3 in DNA: TGCGCCAGCAGCCAAGATCTAGCGGGGGCCACTTTCTCCTACGAGCAGTACTTC. Its protein product is CASSQDLAGATFSYEQYF. The rearrangement joins TRBV4-1 to TRBJ2-7, with 10 positions matching TRBD2. Trimming at V came to 0 bases and at J to 0 bases, leaving 8 bases not matched to a gene. Germline CDR1 is MGHRA and CDR2 is YSYEKL. The CDR3 runs to 18 residues.

The V call is TRBV2, the J call TRBJ1-4; D might be TRBD1 (6 bases). Germline CDR1 is SNHLY and CDR2 is FYNNEI. The CDR3 runs 14 residues. The V gene lost 6 bases and the J gene lost 4 bases, with 12 bases spanning the gap. CDR3 nucleotide sequence: TGTGCCAGCAGAGACAGGTTCATTAATGAAAAACTGTTTTTT. This sequence encodes CASRDRFINEKLFF.